This T cell receptor (beta chain) was documented in a study of T cells in Graves' hyperthyroidism and ophthalmopathy. Study-wide points: Ophthalmopathy prediction by the model preceded onset by a median 6.5 months.

RNA transcripts provided the source from which TCR beta CDR3 regions were amplified. A set of HTBI primers served as the primers for a first-round RT-PCR of the TCR CDR3. TCRdb called the multiplex PCR reads again in MiXCR, with one record for every CDR3 protein. Of 500,000 to 750,000 distinct CDR3 sequences listed, roughly 46% were seen once; the top ten hold 7.5% to 8.5%. A patient was excluded if there was uncontrolled infection, other autoimmune disease, pregnancy or lactation. The sample holds many counts of this clonotype. The antigen is undetermined. The CDR3 runs 13 residues. V trimming: 10 bases; J trimming: 1 base; junction bases outside the gene matches: 4. Germline CDR1 LNHDA, CDR2 SQIVND (reference sequence).

What was sequenced was peripheral blood or thyroid tissue (not recorded which). This chain joins TRBV19 and TRBJ2-5; 9 bases line up with TRBD1. The source of this sequence is a young woman with Graves' hyperthyroidism. CDR3 in amino acids: CATRGQGQETQYF. In DNA, the CDR3 is TGTGCCACCAGGGGACAGGGCCAAGAGACCCAGTACTTC.